Following are 17 T cell receptor beta chains from one sample sequenced in a study of shared clonotypes between healthy human individuals (dated by TCRdb to between 2020 and 2021). Library preparation used the immunoSEQ multiplex PCR assay. This is the immuneACCESS table as TCRdb keeps it, with only in-frame sequences that have V and J called. A part of the clones is gone; compared with another copy, unresolved V genes explain less than half, and the rest is unexplained. In all, the sample holds around 1.6 million clones, and 95% to 99% of those were seen once. The top ten clones comprise less than 0.55% of the sample. The material sequenced was naive CD4+ T cells sorted from blood. Read against the paper, the sample's cell subset or site label means: CD45RA+ positively selected. These receptors were taken from a man aged 25 to 40 in good health.

The chain's CDR3 is CASAKMVSNTGELFF. CDR3 DNA: TGTGCCTCCGCCAAGATGGTTTCGAACACCGGGGAGCTGTTTTTT. This chain uses TRBV9 with TRBJ2-2; D is unresolved. V lost 10 bases to trimming and J lost 0 bases, with 16 bases between them. The CDR3 spans 15 residues. Germline V gene data show CDR1 as SGDLS and CDR2 as YYNGEE. The whole variable domain, filled in from reference TRBV9 and TRBJ2-2, reads DSGVTQTPKHLITATGQRVTLRCSPRSGDLSVYWYQQSLDQGLQFLIQYYNGEERAKGNILERFSAQQFPDLHSELNLSSLELGDSALYFCASAKMVSNTGELFFGEGSRLTVL.

A note on this clone: The conserved closing phenylalanine or tryptophan is absent in this CDR3, likely reflecting a read error. The DNA is left out, because the CDR3 cannot be placed on it with certainty; the CDR3 is given as TCRdb lists it. The rearrangement uses TRBV4-3 and TRBJ1-2. The germline V gene encodes CDR1 LGHNA and CDR2 YSLEER. The CDR3 length equals 13 residues, ends included. CDR3 amino acids: CASSQDHFGRPFC.

The chain joins TRBV18 to TRBJ1-2; TRBD1 agrees at 8 bases. CDR1 KGHSH and CDR2 LQKENI come from the germline V gene. After removal of 6 bases from V and 4 bases from J, the junction contained 7 bases not matched to a gene. The CDR3 has 14 residues. This CDR3 is CASSQTTGAYGYTF. Here the CDR3 DNA reads TGTGCCAGCTCCCAAACGACAGGGGCCTATGGCTACACCTTC.

CDR3 region: CASTRGINYGYTF. DNA of the CDR3: TGTGCCAGCACCAGGGGTATTAACTATGGCTACACCTTC. J is TRBJ1-2 and V is TRBV6-1; D is possibly TRBD1 (6 bases). The V end was cut by 7 bases, the J end by 1 base, with 10 bases between. From germline, CDR1 is MNHNS and CDR2 SASEGT. The length of the CDR3 is 13 residues.

The chain links TRBV5-5 to TRBJ1-1, with a tentative D call TRBD1 (5 bases). Germline CDR1 reads SGHKS; CDR2 reads YYEKEE (reference sequence). Deletions cut 0 bases from V and 5 bases from J, with 11 bases between. This CDR3 is built from 14 residues. This chain's CDR3 is CASSLEGRDTEAFF. In DNA, the CDR3 is TGTGCCAGCAGCTTGGAGGGGAGAGATACTGAAGCTTTCTTT.

The chain employs TRBV30 and TRBJ2-5; D is perhaps TRBD1 (6 bases). CDR3 length: 15 residues. The germline V and J ends were trimmed by 0 bases and 5 bases, with 16 bases remaining between them. CDR1 is GTSNPN, CDR2 SVGIG, per germline (reference sequence). The CDR3 reads CAWSVHQQGGETQYF. In DNA, the CDR3 is TGTGCCTGGAGTGTACACCAACAGGGTGGCGAGACCCAGTACTTC.

The CDR3 protein is CASSTTSGAYEQYF. The DNA for the CDR3 is TGTGCCAGCAGCACGACTAGCGGGGCCTACGAGCAGTACTTC. The chain joins TRBV28 to TRBJ2-7; the match to TRBD2 covers 11 bases. In germline, CDR1 is MDHEN, CDR2 SYDVKM. The CDR3 is made up of 14 amino acids. V was pared by 6 bases and J by 2 bases, with 3 bases of the junction left unmatched.

V gene TRBV29-1 combines with J gene TRBJ1-3; D is possibly TRBD1 (6 bases). V lost 7 bases and J lost 0, with 13 bases in between. The CDR3 runs 14 residues. Germline loops: CDR1 SQVTM, CDR2 ANQGSEA. The CDR3 DNA sequence: TGCAGCGCTGGGGAGGGGGACTCTGGAAACACCATATATTTT. This gives the protein CSAGEGDSGNTIYF.

V and J are TRBV27 and TRBJ2-1; D gene unclear. V was clipped by 5 bases and J by 3 bases, with 11 bases between them. The CDR3 is 14 amino acids. The germline CDR1 and CDR2 sequences are MNHEY and SMNVEV (reference sequence). The CDR3: CASSALDYYNEQFF. CDR3 DNA: TGTGCCAGCAGTGCCCTGGATTACTACAATGAGCAGTTCTTC.

The rearrangement uses TRBV7-2 and TRBJ2-2; 7 bases line up with TRBD2. The V gene end was trimmed by 3 bases and the J gene end by 3 bases; junction bases not matched to a gene: 7. The CDR3 contains 16 residues. Looked up from germline, CDR1 is SGHTA and CDR2 is FQGNSA. CDR3 loop: CASSFGGTIYTGELFF. The DNA of the CDR3 is TGTGCCAGCAGCTTCGGGGGGACCATTTACACCGGGGAGCTGTTTTTT. Together with reference TRBV7-2 and TRBJ2-2, the CDR3 gives the full variable domain: GAGVSQSPSNKVTEKGKDVELRCDPISGHTALYWYRQSLGQGLEFLIYFQGNSAPDKSGLPSDRFSAERTGGSVSTLTIQRTQQEDSAVYLCASSFGGTIYTGELFFGEGSRLTVL.

The gene calls are TRBV29-1 and TRBJ1-2; D may be TRBD1 (6 bases). Germline values: CDR1 SQVTM, CDR2 ANQGSEA. V dropped 3 bases and J dropped 8 bases, with 19 bases sitting between them. The CDR3 consists of 14 residues. CDR3 in amino acids: CSVEAVRGGQGYTF. Here the CDR3 DNA reads TGCAGCGTTGAGGCCGTGAGAGGGGGACAAGGCTACACCTTC.

V is TRBV18 and J is TRBJ2-7; TRBD2 matches at 9 bases. V dropped 6 bases and J dropped 2; count of bases not matched to a gene: 14. Germline lookup yields CDR1 KGHSH and CDR2 LQKENI. The CDR3 spans 17 residues. This chain's CDR3 is CASSGGTVSGSPYEQYF. Written as DNA, the CDR3 is TGTGCCAGCTCGGGGGGGACAGTTAGCGGGAGCCCCTACGAGCAGTACTTC. Complete variable domain (other parts from reference TRBV18 and TRBJ2-7): NAGVMQNPRHLVRRRGQEARLRCSPMKGHSHVYWYRQLPEEGLKFMVYLQKENIIDESGMPKERFSAEFPKEGPSILRIQQVVRGDSAAYFCASSGGTVSGSPYEQYFGPGTRLTVT.

The chain recombines TRBV4-1 with TRBJ1-5; no clear D. V lost 0 bases to trimming and J lost 5 bases, with 5 bases between them. The CDR3 runs to 13 residues. Germline V gene data show CDR1 as MGHRA and CDR2 as YSYEKL. The CDR3 nucleotides are TGCGCCAGCAGCCAAGATTTTCATCAGCCCCAGCATTTT. Translation: CASSQDFHQPQHF.

J is TRBJ2-5 and V is TRBV5-1; TRBD1 aligns across 9 bases. This CDR3 has 15 amino acids. Germline CDR1 is SGHRS and CDR2 is YFSETQ. V gave up 3 bases and J gave up 5 bases; unmatched junction bases: 8. CDR3 sequence: CASSSRTGALETQYF. For the CDR3, the DNA is TGCGCCAGCAGCTCCCGGACAGGGGCGTTGGAGACCCAGTACTTC.

The chain employs TRBV5-1 and TRBJ1-4, with D hard to call. The CDR3 covers 14 residues. Between the trimmed V and J ends, which lost 7 bases and 4 bases, there was a span of 14 bases. Per germline, CDR1 SGHRS and CDR2 YFSETQ. The chain's CDR3 is CASRMGGFNEKLFF. The CDR3 region has the DNA TGCGCCAGCCGGATGGGTGGGTTTAATGAAAAACTGTTTTTT.

The gene calls are TRBV4-2 and TRBJ2-2; 11 bases fit TRBD2. V dropped 5 bases and J dropped 5; count of bases not matched to a gene: 7. CDR1 is LGHNA and CDR2 is YNFKEQ in the germline V gene. The CDR3 consists of 16 residues. The CDR3 is CASSTRLAGNTGELFF. In nucleotides, the CDR3 is TGTGCCAGCAGCACCCGACTAGCGGGAAATACCGGGGAGCTGTTTTTT.

As concerns this clone: This specimen includes other DNA sequences encoding the same CDR3. V usage is TRBV9 and J usage is TRBJ2-1; TRBD2 matches 7 bases. CDR1 and CDR2 from the germline V gene are SGDLS and YYNGEE. V shed 0 bases, J shed 5 bases, and the junction held 2 bases outside the gene matches. The CDR3 extends over 14 amino acids. For the CDR3, the DNA is TGTGCCAGCAGCGTAGTAGCGGGCCACAATGAGCAGTTCTTC. Translation gives CASSVVAGHNEQFF.